These 32 T cell receptor beta chains share one sample of origin, sequenced in a study of shared clonotypes between healthy human individuals. Produced via immunoSEQ multiplex PCR; TCRdb's table is partial and in-frame only. The table lists roughly 640,000 clones, almost 97% of them singletons. Sequencing was carried out using naive CD4+ T cells sorted from blood. The sample's subset: CD45RA+ positively selected. These TCRs come from a woman under 40 in good health.

The rearrangement links TRBV2 to TRBJ2-7; 8 bases match TRBD2. The V gene's germline CDR1 is SNHLY and CDR2 FYNNEI. The CDR3 consists of 15 residues. Germline trimming cut 1 base from V and 4 bases from J; bases unmatched to any gene: 6. The CDR3 reads CASSEGSGRPYEQYF. CDR3 nucleotide sequence: TGTGCCAGCAGTGAAGGGAGCGGGAGACCGTACGAGCAGTACTTC.

V is TRBV11-3 and J is TRBJ2-3, with 10 bases fitting TRBD2. V gave up 5 bases and J gave up 0 bases; unmatched junction bases: 8. This CDR3 region has 17 residues. Germline V CDR1 and CDR2: SGHNT, YENEEA. For the CDR3, the DNA is TGTGCCAGCAGCAAACCCGGGACTAGCGTAAGCACAGATACGCAGTATTTT. This codes for CASSKPGTSVSTDTQYF.

The chain is built from TRBV7-8 and TRBJ1-5; possibly TRBD1 for D (5 bases). Germline V gives CDR1 SGHVS, CDR2 FQNEAQ. Trimming pared 5 bases from V and 0 bases from J, leaving 14 bases between. The CDR3 is 16 residues long. CDR3 nucleotides: TGTGCCAGCAGCGGGCCCAGGGTATATAGCAATCAGCCCCAGCATTTT. Translating gives CASSGPRVYSNQPQHF.

The V call is TRBV5-1, the J call TRBJ2-5; D unresolved. This CDR3 comprises 16 residues. V lost 5 bases, J lost 2 bases, and 19 bases lay in between. From germline, CDR1 is SGHRS and CDR2 YFSETQ. The DNA of the CDR3 is TGCGCCAGCAGTTTCGGGTGGAAGTCCCTTCAAGAGACCCAGTACTTC. Translated: CASSFGWKSLQETQYF. The full variable domain, completed using reference TRBV5-1 and TRBJ2-5, is KAGVTQTPRYLIKTRGQQVTLSCSPISGHRSVSWYQQTPGQGLQFLFEYFSETQRNKGNFPGRFSGRQFSNSRSEMNVSTLELGDSALYLCASSFGWKSLQETQYFGPGTRLLVL.

The chain employs TRBV11-2 and TRBJ2-3; D is unclear. The germline V and J ends were trimmed by 7 bases and 2 bases, with 13 bases remaining between them. In germline, CDR1 is SGHAT, CDR2 FQNNGV. The CDR3 totals 14 residues. The chain's CDR3 is CASNFPGFTDTQYF. CDR3 DNA sequence: TGTGCCAGCAACTTCCCAGGTTTCACAGATACGCAGTATTTT.

The gene calls are TRBV5-6 and TRBJ2-7; the D gene is possibly TRBD1 (5 bases). The ends were cut back, 1 base at V and 0 bases at J, with 11 bases in the middle. Germline V gene data show CDR1 as SGHDT and CDR2 as YYEEEE. CDR3 length: 15 residues. This CDR3 is CASSLKRGNSYEQYF. CDR3 sequence (DNA): TGTGCCAGCAGCTTGAAAAGGGGAAACTCCTACGAGCAGTACTTC.

This chain links TRBV28 with TRBJ2-7; D gene ambiguous. CDR3 size: 14 residues. CDR1 is MDHEN and CDR2 is SYDVKM in the germline V gene. V was shortened by 6 bases and J by 2 bases, with 14 bases between the two germline ends. CDR3 residues: CASSSTILPYEQYF. For the CDR3, the DNA is TGTGCCAGCAGCTCGACAATCCTACCCTACGAGCAGTACTTC.

Regarding this clone: Other DNA sequences in this specimen translate into the identical CDR3. The rearrangement links TRBV4-2 to TRBJ1-5; no clear D gene. Germline V gene lookup returns CDR1 LGHNA and CDR2 YNFKEQ. This CDR3 has 12 residues. Deletions cut 4 bases from V and 4 bases from J, with 5 bases between. Here the CDR3 DNA reads TGTGCCAGCAGCCTTGGGAATCAGCCCCAGCATTTT. Amino acids: CASSLGNQPQHF.

The rearrangement links TRBV19 to TRBJ1-5, with no clear D. V lost 1 base to trimming and J lost 3 bases, with 7 bases between them. The CDR3 spans 14 residues. CDR1 is LNHDA and CDR2 is SQIVND in the germline V gene (reference sequence). In DNA form, the CDR3 reads TGTGCCAGTAGTATAGGGGAGTTCAATCAGCCCCAGCATTTT. Protein: CASSIGEFNQPQHF.

V gene TRBV15 combines with J gene TRBJ1-5; TRBD1 aligns across 10 bases. Germline V gene sequence: CDR1 LNHNV, CDR2 YYDKDF (reference sequence). V lost 5 bases to trimming and J lost 4 bases; unmatched junction nucleotides: 23. The CDR3 is 21 amino acids. The CDR3 protein is CATSGETTGGLGLGMNQPQHF. CDR3 sequence (DNA): TGTGCCACCAGCGGGGAAACGACAGGGGGCTTAGGCTTGGGTATGAATCAGCCCCAGCATTTT.

The chain carries TRBV28 and TRBJ1-2, with D tentatively TRBD1 (5 bases). This CDR3 region has 15 residues. Looked up from germline, CDR1 is MDHEN and CDR2 is SYDVKM. The V end lost 5 bases, the J end lost 5 bases, and 18 bases lay between the germline ends. The chain's CDR3 is CASSTQPRQTYGYTF. The CDR3 region has the DNA TGTGCCAGCAGTACACAACCCCGACAGACTTATGGCTACACCTTC.

V is TRBV18 and J is TRBJ2-7; D uncertain. The germline CDR1 and CDR2 sequences are KGHSH and LQKENI. CDR3 length equals 17 residues. Trimming took off 3 bases at V and 3 bases at J, with 21 bases between the two ends. CDR3 sequence (DNA): TGTGCCAGCTCACCGGAGCCTTTGGACCGTTCGAACTACGAGCAGTACTTC. Translation gives CASSPEPLDRSNYEQYF.

J is TRBJ1-5 and V is TRBV19; the D gene is possibly TRBD1 (5 bases). Germline V CDR1 and CDR2: LNHDA, SQIVND (reference sequence). The CDR3 is 22 residues long. Trimming stripped 1 base from V and 4 bases from J, with 32 bases between. The CDR3 reads CASSIVNMAFSKARTKNQPQHF. The CDR3 region has the DNA TGTGCCAGTAGTATAGTGAATATGGCATTTTCAAAGGCCAGGACAAAAAATCAGCCCCAGCATTTT.

The chain couples TRBV7-6 to TRBJ2-5; 12 nucleotides line up with TRBD1. Per the germline V gene, CDR1 is SGHVS and CDR2 is FNYEAQ. The CDR3 is made up of 14 amino acids. J gave up 7 bases and V 5 bases, and 5 bases lay outside the gene matches. CDR3 in amino acids: CASSPGQGAGTQYF. The CDR3 coding sequence is TGTGCCAGCAGCCCGGGACAGGGGGCGGGGACCCAGTACTTC.

The chain recombines TRBV11-2 with TRBJ2-3, with a tentative D call TRBD2 (5 bases). The V gene's germline CDR1 is SGHAT and CDR2 FQNNGV. This CDR3 has 14 residues. The V end lost 5 bases, the J end lost 9 bases, and 18 bases lay between the germline ends. The CDR3 region has the DNA TGTGCCAGCAGCACCGGGAACACGTTGGACACGCAGTATTTT. Amino acids: CASSTGNTLDTQYF.

This clone showed up just once. The rearrangement links TRBV5-4 to TRBJ1-1; 8 nucleotides line up with TRBD1. This CDR3 has 14 amino acids. The germline V gene has CDR1 SGHNT and CDR2 YYREEE (reference sequence). J gave up 1 base and V 3 bases, and 2 bases lay outside the gene matches. The CDR3 region has the DNA TGTGCCAGCAGCTACGGACAGGGGAACACTGAAGCTTTCTTT. As protein: CASSYGQGNTEAFF. Looking up the rest from reference TRBV5-4 and TRBJ1-1 gives the full variable domain: ETGVTQSPTHLIKTRGQQVTLRCSSQSGHNTVSWYQQALGQGPQFIFQYYREEENGRGNFPPRFSGLQFPNYSSELNVNALELDDSALYLCASSYGQGNTEAFFGQGTRLTVV.

This clone was picked up one time. The rearrangement links TRBV27 to TRBJ2-3; 13 bases line up with TRBD2. Unmatched junction bases numbered 11, after V lost 8 bases and J lost 3 bases. Germline values: CDR1 MNHEY, CDR2 SMNVEV (reference sequence). This CDR3 spans 17 amino acids. CDR3 protein: CASRGGLAGLSTDTQYF. CDR3 bases: TGTGCCAGCCGAGGGGGACTAGCGGGACTAAGTACAGATACGCAGTATTTT.

V and J are TRBV18 and TRBJ2-3; 10 positions match TRBD1. Trimming at V came to 5 bases and at J to 4 bases, leaving 6 bases not matched to a gene. Germline V gene sequence: CDR1 KGHSH, CDR2 LQKENI. CDR3 size: 15 residues. The DNA for the CDR3 is TGTGCCAGCTCATCGACGGGACAGGGGCCAGATACGCAGTATTTT. This encodes CASSSTGQGPDTQYF.

The chain links TRBV28 to TRBJ1-1; D unresolved. Trimming took 10 bases from V and 1 from J, leaving 10 bases between them. CDR1 is MDHEN, CDR2 SYDVKM, per germline. The CDR3 consists of 12 residues. The CDR3 spells CAISTENTEAFF. DNA for the CDR3: TGTGCCATCTCGACGGAGAACACTGAAGCTTTCTTT.

The chain couples TRBV25-1 to TRBJ2-7; no definite D call. Germline V CDR1 and CDR2: MGHDK, SYGVNS. Trimming removed 1 base at V and 9 bases at J, with 13 bases between. The CDR3 is 13 residues long. CDR3 loop: CASSESSPWPQYF. As DNA, the CDR3 is TGTGCCAGCAGTGAATCTTCCCCCTGGCCGCAGTACTTC.

The rearrangement joins TRBV5-1 to TRBJ2-7; 7 bases match TRBD2. The CDR3 contains 15 residues. The V gene's germline CDR1 is SGHRS and CDR2 YFSETQ. With 0 bases clipped from V and 6 bases from J, the junction kept 9 bases outside the gene matches. CDR3 DNA: TGCGCCAGCAGCTTGGGCGGACTAGACTCTTTCGAGCAGTACTTC. Translating it yields CASSLGGLDSFEQYF.

This chain links TRBV19 with TRBJ1-1, with 10 bases matching TRBD1. The length of the CDR3 is 15 residues. J was trimmed by 5 bases and V by 6 bases; bases with no gene match: 9. Germline V lookup: CDR1 LNHDA, CDR2 SQIVND (reference sequence). In DNA, the CDR3 is TGTGCCAGTAGCGTAGACGGGACAGGGGAGACTGAAGCTTTCTTT. Translation gives CASSVDGTGETEAFF.

This clone is a singleton in its sample. The chain joins TRBV19 to TRBJ2-2; 7 nucleotides line up with TRBD1. The CDR3 sequence is 15 residues long. Germline CDR1 is LNHDA and CDR2 is SQIVND (reference sequence). The J segment lost 5 bases and the V segment lost 5 bases, leaving 8 bases of the junction unmatched. This chain's CDR3 is CASSHGQARTGELFF. CDR3 bases: TGTGCCAGTAGTCACGGACAGGCTCGGACCGGGGAGCTGTTTTTT.

V usage is TRBV4-2 and J usage is TRBJ2-7, with 7 bases aligning to TRBD1. The CDR3 runs to 15 residues. The germline V gene has CDR1 LGHNA and CDR2 YNFKEQ. J was trimmed by 3 bases and V by 5 bases; bases with no gene match: 10. CDR3 in DNA: TGTGCCAGCAGCGGGGGACAGAGGGCTAACTACGAGCAGTACTTC. Translation: CASSGGQRANYEQYF.

The rearrangement links TRBV5-4 to TRBJ2-5; D might be TRBD1 or TRBD2, each matching 5 bases. V dropped 4 bases and J dropped 5 bases, with 18 bases sitting between them. The CDR3 is 15 amino acids. CDR1 is SGHNT and CDR2 is YYREEE in the germline V gene (reference sequence). This chain's CDR3 is CASSTGPSGEETQYF. Written as DNA, the CDR3 is TGTGCCAGCAGCACGGGGCCCTCTGGAGAGGAGACCCAGTACTTC.

This chain connects TRBV27 to TRBJ2-5; TRBD1 aligns across 9 bases. CDR3 length: 15 residues. Looked up from germline, CDR1 is MNHEY and CDR2 is SMNVEV (reference sequence). Trimming removed 4 bases from V and 3 bases from J; junction bases left unmatched: 6. CDR3 region: CASSSGQGNKETQYF. The CDR3 DNA sequence: TGTGCCAGCAGTTCGGGACAGGGAAATAAAGAGACCCAGTACTTC.

The chain has TRBV9 and TRBJ1-2, with 7 bases lining up with TRBD1. V trimming: 3 bases; J trimming: 2 bases; junction bases outside the gene matches: 16. Germline V gene lookup returns CDR1 SGDLS and CDR2 YYNGEE. This CDR3 has 18 amino acids. CDR3 bases: TGTGCCAGCAGCGCCCGAGGGGGAGGGGGCTATAAGAACTATGGCTACACCTTC. Residues: CASSARGGGGYKNYGYTF. The whole variable domain, filled in from reference TRBV9 and TRBJ1-2, reads DSGVTQTPKHLITATGQRVTLRCSPRSGDLSVYWYQQSLDQGLQFLIQYYNGEERAKGNILERFSAQQFPDLHSELNLSSLELGDSALYFCASSARGGGGYKNYGYTFGSGTRLTVV.

The chain uses TRBV18 and TRBJ2-3; no clear D gene. The CDR3 is made up of 13 amino acids. V was pared by 2 bases and J by 2 bases, with 5 bases between. Germline V gives CDR1 KGHSH, CDR2 LQKENI. CDR3 protein: CASSPSNTDTQYF. CDR3 in DNA: TGTGCCAGCTCACCATCAAACACAGATACGCAGTATTTT.

The chain recombines TRBV9 with TRBJ2-3, with D possibly TRBD2 on 6 matching bases. Germline loops: CDR1 SGDLS, CDR2 YYNGEE. The CDR3 runs 16 residues. The V end lost 0 bases, the J end lost 2 bases, and 13 bases lay between the germline ends. The CDR3 DNA follows: TGTGCCAGCAGCGTAGCTATGGGAGGATCCACAGATACGCAGTATTTT. Protein: CASSVAMGGSTDTQYF. The variable domain in full, completed from reference TRBV9 and TRBJ2-3, reads DSGVTQTPKHLITATGQRVTLRCSPRSGDLSVYWYQQSLDQGLQFLIQYYNGEERAKGNILERFSAQQFPDLHSELNLSSLELGDSALYFCASSVAMGGSTDTQYFGPGTRLTVL.

The CDR3 loop reads CASSLSGTATSHTF. In DNA, the CDR3 is TGTGCCAGCAGCTTATCTGGGACAGCAACGTCTCACACCTTC. The genes are TRBV7-9 and TRBJ1-2; 7 nucleotides match TRBD1. Germline V lookup: CDR1 SEHNR, CDR2 FQNEAQ (reference sequence). V trimming: 2 bases; J trimming: 12 bases; junction bases outside the gene matches: 12. The CDR3 sequence is 14 residues long. Full variable domain (rest looked up from reference TRBV7-9 and TRBJ1-2): DTGVSQNPRHKITKRGQNVTFRCDPISEHNRLYWYRQTLGQGPEFLTYFQNEAQLEKSRLLSDRFSAERPKGSFSTLEIQRTEQGDSAMYLCASSLSGTATSHTFGSGTRLTVV.

The chain is built from TRBV7-8 and TRBJ2-7, with D uncertain. The length of the CDR3 is 15 residues. Germline assignment: CDR1 SGHVS and CDR2 FQNEAQ. Trimming left V 0 bases short and J 2 bases short, with 11 bases between. The CDR3 DNA follows: TGTGCCAGCAGCTTAGCGATGCTTACGACCTACGAGCAGTACTTC. As protein: CASSLAMLTTYEQYF. The complete variable domain, with remaining parts taken from reference TRBV7-8 and TRBJ2-7, reads GAGVSQSPRYKVAKRGQDVALRCDPISGHVSLFWYQQALGQGPEFLTYFQNEAQLDKSGLPSDRFFAERPEGSVSTLKIQRTQQEDSAVYLCASSLAMLTTYEQYFGPGTRLTVT.

The J gene is TRBJ2-1, the V gene TRBV29-1; TRBD2 matches 12 bases. This CDR3 spans 14 amino acids. CDR1 and CDR2 (germline): SQVTM, ANQGSEA. With 6 bases clipped from V and 9 bases from J, the junction kept 9 bases outside the gene matches. CDR3 sequence: CSVHQTSGRGEQFF. In DNA, the CDR3 is TGCAGCGTGCACCAGACTAGCGGGAGAGGTGAGCAGTTCTTC.